This T cell receptor beta chain is drawn from a study of T cell responses to AZD1222 COVID-19 vaccine. Findings and limits, study-wide: Reportedly, nearly half of unique spike TCRs recognized epitopes outside B.1.351/B.1.1.7 mutations. The study sampled repertoires only after the peak T cell response. Donors, mostly white British, included more females; clonal diversity was possibly underestimated.

For this clone: Its antigen is currently unknown.

Sequenced by immunoSEQ multiplex PCR; TCRdb stores in-frame clones only, minus some. The data show around 130,000 clones, about 89% seen once. In germline, CDR1 is SGHDN, CDR2 FVKESK. CDR3 length: 19 amino acids. The trim removed 1 base at V and 1 base at J, leaving 9 bases unmatched. This TCR was sampled from an adult in good health. This chain joins TRBV14 and TRBJ2-2, with 10 bases aligning to TRBD2. The specimen comprised peripheral blood, sampled on day 0 of AZD1222 vaccination. The CDR3, as DNA: TGTGCCAGCAGCCAAGGGACGGTAGCGGGAGGCCGGAACACCGGGGAGCTGTTTTTT. It encodes CASSQGTVAGGRNTGELFF.